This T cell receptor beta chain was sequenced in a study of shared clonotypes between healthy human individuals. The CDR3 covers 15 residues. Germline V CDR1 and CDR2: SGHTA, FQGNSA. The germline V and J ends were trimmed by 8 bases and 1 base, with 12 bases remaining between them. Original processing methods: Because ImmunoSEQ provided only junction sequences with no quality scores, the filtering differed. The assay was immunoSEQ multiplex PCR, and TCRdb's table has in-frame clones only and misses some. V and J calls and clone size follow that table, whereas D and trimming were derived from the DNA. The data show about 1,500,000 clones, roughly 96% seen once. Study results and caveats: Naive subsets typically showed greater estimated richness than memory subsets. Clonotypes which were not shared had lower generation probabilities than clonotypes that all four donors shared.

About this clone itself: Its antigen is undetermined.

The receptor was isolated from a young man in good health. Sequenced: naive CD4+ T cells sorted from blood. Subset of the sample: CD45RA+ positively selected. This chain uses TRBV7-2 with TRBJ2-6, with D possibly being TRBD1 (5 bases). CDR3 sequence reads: CASSDSLSGANVLTF. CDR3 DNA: TGTGCCAGCTCTGACAGTCTATCTGGGGCCAACGTCCTGACTTTC.